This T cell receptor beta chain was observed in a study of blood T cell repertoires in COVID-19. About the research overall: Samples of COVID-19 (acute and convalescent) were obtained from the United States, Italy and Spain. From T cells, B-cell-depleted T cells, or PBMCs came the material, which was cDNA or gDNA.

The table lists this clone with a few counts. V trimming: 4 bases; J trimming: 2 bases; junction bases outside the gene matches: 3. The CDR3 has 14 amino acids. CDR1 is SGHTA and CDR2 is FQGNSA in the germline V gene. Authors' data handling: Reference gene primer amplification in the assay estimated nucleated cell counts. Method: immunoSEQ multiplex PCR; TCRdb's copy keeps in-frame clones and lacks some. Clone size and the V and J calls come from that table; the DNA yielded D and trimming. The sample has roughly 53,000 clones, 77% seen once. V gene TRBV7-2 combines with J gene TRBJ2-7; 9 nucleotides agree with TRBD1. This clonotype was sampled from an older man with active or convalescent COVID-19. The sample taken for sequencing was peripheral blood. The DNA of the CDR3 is TGTGCCAGCAGCTCCGGGACAGGGACCTACGAGCAGTACTTC. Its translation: CASSSGTGTYEQYF.